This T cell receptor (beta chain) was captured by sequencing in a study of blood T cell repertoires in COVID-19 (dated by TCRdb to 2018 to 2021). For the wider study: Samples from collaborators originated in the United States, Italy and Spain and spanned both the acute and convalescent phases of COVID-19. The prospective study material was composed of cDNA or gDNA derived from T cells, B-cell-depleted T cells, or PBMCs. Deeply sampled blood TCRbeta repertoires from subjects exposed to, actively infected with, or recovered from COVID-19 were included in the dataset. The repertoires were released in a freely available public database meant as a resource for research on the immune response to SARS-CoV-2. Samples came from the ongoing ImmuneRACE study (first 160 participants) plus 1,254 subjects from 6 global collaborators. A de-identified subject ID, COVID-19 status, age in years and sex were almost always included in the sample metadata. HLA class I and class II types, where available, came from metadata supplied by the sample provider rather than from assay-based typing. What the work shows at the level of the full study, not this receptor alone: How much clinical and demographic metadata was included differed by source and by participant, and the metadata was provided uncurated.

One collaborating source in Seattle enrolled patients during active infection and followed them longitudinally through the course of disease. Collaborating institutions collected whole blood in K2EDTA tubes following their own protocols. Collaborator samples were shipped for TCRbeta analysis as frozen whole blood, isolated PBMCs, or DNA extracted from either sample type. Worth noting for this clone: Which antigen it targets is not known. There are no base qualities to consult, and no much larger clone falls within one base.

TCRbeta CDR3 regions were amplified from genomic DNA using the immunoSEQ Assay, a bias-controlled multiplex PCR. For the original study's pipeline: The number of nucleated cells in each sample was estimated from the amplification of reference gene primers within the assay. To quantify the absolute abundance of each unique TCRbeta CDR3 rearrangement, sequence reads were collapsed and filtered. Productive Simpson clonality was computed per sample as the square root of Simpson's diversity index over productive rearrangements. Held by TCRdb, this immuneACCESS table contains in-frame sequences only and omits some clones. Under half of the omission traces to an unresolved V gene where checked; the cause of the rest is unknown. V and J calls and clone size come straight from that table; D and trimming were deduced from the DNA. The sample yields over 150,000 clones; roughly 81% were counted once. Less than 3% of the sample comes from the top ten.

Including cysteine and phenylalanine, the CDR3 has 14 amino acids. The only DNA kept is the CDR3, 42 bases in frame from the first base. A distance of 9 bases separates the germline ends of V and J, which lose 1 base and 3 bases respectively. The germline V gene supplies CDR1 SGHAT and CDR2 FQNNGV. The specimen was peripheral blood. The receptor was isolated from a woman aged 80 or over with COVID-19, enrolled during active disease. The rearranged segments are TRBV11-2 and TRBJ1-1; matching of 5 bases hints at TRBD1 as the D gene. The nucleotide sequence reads TGTGCCAGCAGCTTAGTTATAGGGGACACTGAAGCTTTCTTT. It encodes CASSLVIGDTEAFF.